The clone carrying this T cell receptor beta chain was picked up a small number of times. These data originate in a study of blood T cell repertoires in COVID-19. For the study at large: COVID-19 samples from acute and convalescent phases originated in the United States, Italy and Spain. T cells, B-cell-depleted T cells, or PBMCs provided the cDNA or gDNA that served as material.

In the authors' workflow: Reference gene primers were amplified, and this amplification served to estimate nucleated cell counts. Assay used: immunoSEQ multiplex PCR; TCRdb lists only in-frame clones, some missing. V and J calls and clone size are as listed in that table; D and trimming were resolved from the DNA. Of about 110,000 clones in the sample, roughly four fifths were seen once. CDR1 MNHEY and CDR2 SVGAGI come from the germline V gene. V shed 2 bases and J shed 8 bases, with 12 bases lying between them. The CDR3 covers 13 residues. The rearrangement uses TRBV6-5 and TRBJ1-2; D is uncertain. What was sequenced was peripheral blood. The receptor was isolated from an older woman with acute or convalescent COVID-19. The DNA for the CDR3 is TGTGCCAGCAGTTACGGGGAGCAAGGAGGCTACACCTTC. Protein sequence: CASSYGEQGGYTF.